One sample yielded the 20 T cell receptor beta chains listed below, sequenced in a study of blood T cell repertoires in COVID-19. Method: immunoSEQ multiplex PCR; TCRdb's copy keeps in-frame clones and lacks some. Among tens of thousands of clones listed, around 87% were seen once. Input material: peripheral blood. The receptor set was obtained from a man at least 80 years old with active COVID-19.

The chain couples TRBV19 to TRBJ2-5; TRBD1 agrees at 7 bases. With 10 bases clipped from V and 5 bases from J, the junction kept 13 bases outside the gene matches. Germline V gives CDR1 LNHDA, CDR2 SQIVND (reference sequence). This CDR3 region has 14 residues. CDR3 amino acids: CATRAGGKSETQYF. The CDR3 bases are TGTGCCACCAGGGCAGGGGGAAAGTCGGAGACCCAGTACTTC.

The chain links TRBV28 to TRBJ2-7; TRBD1 matches 7 bases. V was pared by 8 bases and J by 1 base, with 8 bases of the junction left unmatched. Germline V CDR1 and CDR2: MDHEN, SYDVKM. There are 14 residues in the CDR3. The CDR3, as DNA: TGTGCCAGCTTGACAGGGCCCCCGTCCTACGAGCAGTACTTC. It translates to CASLTGPPSYEQYF.

The chain uses TRBV19 and TRBJ2-2; unclear D gene. V lost 5 bases, J lost 6 bases, and 10 bases lay in between. The length of the CDR3 is 13 residues. Looked up from germline, CDR1 is LNHDA and CDR2 is SQIVND (reference sequence). This chain's CDR3 is CASSPLQAGELFF. CDR3 coding DNA: TGTGCCAGTAGTCCCCTTCAGGCCGGGGAGCTGTTTTTT.

The chain is built from TRBV19 and TRBJ2-7; D is ambiguous. V lost 2 bases and J 1 base, leaving 6 bases between the germline ends. The CDR3 extends over 13 amino acids. Germline-derived CDR1 and CDR2 are LNHDA and SQIVND (reference sequence). The CDR3 here is CASSIIKSYEQYF. DNA of the CDR3: TGTGCCAGTAGTATAATCAAATCCTACGAGCAGTACTTC.

The chain uses TRBV10-3 and TRBJ2-7; D possibly corresponds to TRBD1 (6 bases). Trimming left V 5 bases short and J 2 bases short, with 13 bases between. This CDR3 is 14 amino acids long. Per germline, CDR1 ENHRY and CDR2 SYGVKD. CDR3: CAISRAGETYEQYF. In DNA, the CDR3 is TGTGCCATCAGTCGGGCAGGGGAAACCTACGAGCAGTACTTC.

V and J are TRBV6-5 and TRBJ2-7; the match to TRBD1 covers 8 bases. The CDR3 consists of 13 residues. The trim removed 8 bases at V and 3 bases at J, leaving 6 bases unmatched. Looked up from germline, CDR1 is MNHEY and CDR2 is SVGAGI. CDR3 sequence reads: CASWTGQYYEQYF. As DNA, the CDR3 is TGTGCCAGCTGGACAGGGCAGTACTACGAGCAGTACTTC.

The chain recombines TRBV5-4 with TRBJ1-4, with a tentative D call TRBD1 (5 bases). V dropped 0 bases and J dropped 0 bases, with 12 bases sitting between them. The CDR3 totals 17 residues. Germline assignment: CDR1 SGHNT and CDR2 YYREEE (reference sequence). The CDR3: CASSLGGAGPTNEKLFF. The CDR3 DNA reads TGTGCCAGCAGCTTGGGGGGTGCAGGGCCAACTAATGAAAAACTGTTTTTT.

This clone was detected once. The chain links TRBV5-1 to TRBJ1-5; D is possibly TRBD1 (5 bases). Germline lookup yields CDR1 SGHRS and CDR2 YFSETQ. The CDR3 totals 14 residues. Trimming shortened V by 0 bases and J by 4 bases, and 8 bases separated the two germline ends. The CDR3 loop is CASSLAGGNQPQHF. CDR3 bases: TGCGCCAGCAGCTTGGCCGGGGGAAATCAGCCCCAGCATTTT.

This clone was seen a few times. J is TRBJ1-6 and V is TRBV7-8; 7 nucleotides match TRBD1. The germline V gene encodes CDR1 SGHVS and CDR2 FQNEAQ. This CDR3 region has 13 residues. Trimming removed 1 base from V and 14 bases from J; junction bases left unmatched: 5. CDR3 region: CASSLGQGGTLHF. CDR3 sequence (DNA): TGTGCCAGCAGCTTAGGGCAGGGGGGCACCCTCCACTTT.

This clone has only one observation. CDR3 DNA: TGTGCCAGCAGCGTAGGGACTAGCGTGGCCGGGACCGGGGAGCTGTTTTTT. Protein: CASSVGTSVAGTGELFF. The gene calls are TRBV9 and TRBJ2-2, with TRBD2 matching 9 bases. This CDR3 comprises 17 residues. Germline CDR1 SGDLS, CDR2 YYNGEE. V was clipped by 0 bases and J by 5 bases; unmatched bases: 8.

This chain uses TRBV25-1 with TRBJ1-6; the D gene is possibly TRBD1 (5 bases). Germline V gives CDR1 MGHDK, CDR2 SYGVNS. V dropped 1 base and J dropped 8 bases, with 6 bases sitting between them. This CDR3 has 13 amino acids. The CDR3 protein is CASSESGDSPLHF. DNA for the CDR3: TGTGCCAGCAGTGAATCGGGGGATTCACCCCTCCACTTT.

The CDR3 loop reads CASMPSLSPGQPQHF. CDR3 nucleotide sequence: TGTGCCAGCATGCCCAGTTTGTCCCCAGGTCAGCCCCAGCATTTT. The V call is TRBV28, the J call TRBJ1-5; the D is unclear. There are 15 residues in the CDR3. V gave up 7 bases and J gave up 6 bases, with 19 bases separating them. The V gene's germline CDR1 is MDHEN and CDR2 SYDVKM.

CDR3 amino acids: CASSLEVQETQYF. CDR3 nucleotide sequence: TGTGCCAGCAGCTTAGAGGTTCAAGAGACCCAGTACTTC. The chain uses TRBV5-4 and TRBJ2-5; D gene ambiguous. Germline loops: CDR1 SGHNT, CDR2 YYREEE (reference sequence). The CDR3 has 13 amino acids. V was trimmed by 2 bases and J by 2 bases, leaving 7 bases between them. Complete variable domain (other parts from reference TRBV5-4 and TRBJ2-5): ETGVTQSPTHLIKTRGQQVTLRCSSQSGHNTVSWYQQALGQGPQFIFQYYREEENGRGNFPPRFSGLQFPNYSSELNVNALELDDSALYLCASSLEVQETQYFGPGTRLLVL.

This chain uses TRBV5-5 with TRBJ1-2; 10 bases are a match to TRBD1. V shed 4 bases, J shed 13 bases, and the junction held 7 bases outside the gene matches. The length of the CDR3 is 12 residues. The germline CDR1 and CDR2 sequences are SGHKS and YYEKEE (reference sequence). For the CDR3, the DNA is TGTGCCAGCAGCCCGGACAGGGGGACACTCACCTTC. Its protein is CASSPDRGTLTF.

The gene calls are TRBV7-2 and TRBJ2-5; the match to TRBD1 covers 8 bases. V gave up 4 bases and J gave up 4 bases; unmatched junction bases: 11. Germline V gene lookup returns CDR1 SGHTA and CDR2 FQGNSA. The CDR3 has 16 amino acids. The CDR3 loop reads CASSSRGPGQGETQYF. The CDR3 DNA is TGTGCCAGCAGCTCTAGGGGACCCGGACAGGGAGAGACCCAGTACTTC.

The chain recombines TRBV9 with TRBJ2-6; 8 nucleotides align to TRBD1. V trimming: 3 bases; J trimming: 4 bases; junction bases outside the gene matches: 15. The V gene's germline CDR1 is SGDLS and CDR2 YYNGEE. The CDR3 spans 19 residues. CDR3 loop: CASSGGGAGGLWGANVLTF. The CDR3 nucleotides read TGTGCCAGCAGCGGTGGAGGTGCAGGGGGCCTATGGGGGGCCAACGTCCTGACTTTC.

The genes are TRBV6-2 or TRBV6-3 and TRBJ2-5; 11 bases agree with TRBD1. This CDR3 has 15 amino acids. V shed 6 bases, J shed 4 bases, and the junction held 7 bases outside the gene matches. The V gene's germline CDR1 is MNHEY and CDR2 SVGEGT. The CDR3 coding sequence is TGTGCCAGCAGATACGACGGGACAGGGGGAGAGACCCAGTACTTC. Its protein product is CASRYDGTGGETQYF.

The rearrangement uses TRBV30 and TRBJ2-2, with a tentative D call TRBD2 (5 bases). Trimming took off 0 bases at V and 1 base at J, with 9 bases between the two ends. The CDR3 totals 15 residues. The germline gives CDR1 GTSNPN, CDR2 SVGIG (reference sequence). CDR3 bases: TGTGCCTGGAGTGTAAGGAGCGGGAACACCGGGGAGCTGTTTTTT. This translates into CAWSVRSGNTGELFF.

V and J are TRBV7-9 and TRBJ1-5; TRBD1 agrees at 12 bases. V was clipped by 5 bases and J by 3 bases; unmatched bases: 5. This CDR3 is built from 16 residues. The germline gives CDR1 SEHNR, CDR2 FQNEAQ (reference sequence). The DNA of the CDR3 is TGTGCCAGCAGCACCGGGACAGGGGGCCTCAATCAGCCCCAGCATTTT. Its translation: CASSTGTGGLNQPQHF.

The chain recombines TRBV30 with TRBJ1-4; a weak D match, TRBD1 (5 bases). Germline values: CDR1 GTSNPN, CDR2 SVGIG (reference sequence). The CDR3 consists of 15 residues. The V and J ends lost 3 bases and 3 bases respectively, with 14 bases between them. This CDR3 is CAWRWSGKSNEKLFF. The CDR3 nucleotides are TGTGCCTGGAGATGGTCAGGGAAGTCTAATGAAAAACTGTTTTTT.